The T cell receptor beta chain under discussion was sequenced for a study of CD8+CD57+ T cells in acquired aplastic anemia. The template used for profiling TCR beta VDJ and CDR3 was genomic DNA. One entry per CDR3 protein, called by TCRdb with MiXCR from the reads. Of 190,000 or so distinct CDR3 sequences in the sample, over 60% were seen once. The receptor was derived from a human donor in good health. The specimen was sorted CD4+, CD8+, or CD8+CD57+ T cells (not recorded which) from PBMCs.

CDR3 in amino acids: CASSQVGRGENEQFF. CDR3 coding DNA: TGTGCCAGCAGCCAAGTCGGTAGGGGCGAGAATGAGCAGTTCTTC. The V call is TRBV4-2, the J call TRBJ2-1, with D possibly TRBD1 on 5 matching bases. The CDR3 has 15 residues. The germline V and J ends were trimmed by 1 base and 7 bases, with 14 bases remaining between them. Germline V gives CDR1 LGHNA, CDR2 YNFKEQ.